This TCR beta chain was found in a study of cytomegalovirus exposure and HLA in healthy donors. Study results and caveats: A missense variant in DCLRE1C was later tied to TCR beta V- and J-gene trimming. Later work associated roughly 17,000 TCR beta sequences with HLA alleles at 0.05 false discovery rate.

For this clone: Its antigen remains unidentified.

Researchers ran the PCR with 60 Vbeta and 13 Jbeta primers. The table came from immunoSEQ multiplex PCR; TCRdb's copy has only in-frame clones and leaves some out. The table records around 200,000 clones, 65% to 90% of them present only once. The CDR3 extends over 15 amino acids. Germline CDR1 is SGDLS and CDR2 is YYNGEE. Losses at the gene ends were 2 bases for V and 6 bases for J; bases not matched to a gene: 6. Healthy bone marrow donors formed the donor group. The chain employs TRBV9 and TRBJ2-1, with 9 bases that match TRBD1. The receptor comes from a girl under 18 in good health and CMV-seronegative. Sequencing used PBMCs. CDR3 nucleotide sequence: TGTGCCAGCAGCGTTTACCGGGACAGGGCCAATGAGCAGTTCTTC. Encoded protein: CASSVYRDRANEQFF.